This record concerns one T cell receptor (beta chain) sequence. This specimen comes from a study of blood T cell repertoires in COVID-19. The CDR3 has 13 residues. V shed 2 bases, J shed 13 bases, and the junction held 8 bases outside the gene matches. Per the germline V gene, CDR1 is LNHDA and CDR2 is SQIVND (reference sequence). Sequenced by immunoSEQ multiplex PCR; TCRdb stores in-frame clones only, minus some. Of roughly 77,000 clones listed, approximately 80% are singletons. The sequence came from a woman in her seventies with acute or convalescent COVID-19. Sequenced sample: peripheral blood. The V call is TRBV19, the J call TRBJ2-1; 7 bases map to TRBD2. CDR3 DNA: TGTGCCAGTAGTATATGGGGGGGAGCGGACCAGTTCTTC. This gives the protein CASSIWGGADQFF.